This entry is about one T cell receptor (beta chain). The sample is drawn from a study of response to subunit inactivated influenza vaccine. TCRdb independently ran MiXCR on the RT-PCR reads; one entry per CDR3 protein. Here the sample spans around 150,000 distinct CDR3 sequences, approximately 11% being singletons. The TCR comes from a man between 45 and 60 years old who received an inactivated influenza vaccine. The sample was non-naive T cells sorted from PBMCs, taken roughly 45 days after vaccination.

CDR3 DNA: TGTGCCAGCAGCCAAGGTGGGAGGGGCCTTACCAAAAACATTCAGTACTTC. It codes for CASSQGGRGLTKNIQYF. The chain joins TRBV3-1 to TRBJ2-4; 7 nucleotides line up with TRBD2. CDR1 LGHDT and CDR2 YNNKEL come from the germline V gene (reference sequence). V shed 1 base, J shed 2 bases, and the junction held 8 bases outside the gene matches. This CDR3 spans 17 amino acids.